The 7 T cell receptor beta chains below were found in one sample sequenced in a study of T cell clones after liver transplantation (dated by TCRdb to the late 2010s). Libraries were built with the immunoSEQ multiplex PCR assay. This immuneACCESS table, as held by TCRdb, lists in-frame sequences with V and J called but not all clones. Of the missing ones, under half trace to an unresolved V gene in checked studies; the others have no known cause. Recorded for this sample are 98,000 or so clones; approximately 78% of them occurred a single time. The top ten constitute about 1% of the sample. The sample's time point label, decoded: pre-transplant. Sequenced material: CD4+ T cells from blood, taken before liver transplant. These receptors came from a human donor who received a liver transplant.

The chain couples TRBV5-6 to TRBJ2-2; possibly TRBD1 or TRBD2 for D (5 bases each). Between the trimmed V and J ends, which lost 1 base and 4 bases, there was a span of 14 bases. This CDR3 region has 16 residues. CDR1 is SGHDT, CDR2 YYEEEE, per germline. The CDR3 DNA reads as TGTGCCAGCAGCTTGCTGGGGACCTCTACCACCGGGGAGCTGTTTTTT. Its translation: CASSLLGTSTTGELFF.

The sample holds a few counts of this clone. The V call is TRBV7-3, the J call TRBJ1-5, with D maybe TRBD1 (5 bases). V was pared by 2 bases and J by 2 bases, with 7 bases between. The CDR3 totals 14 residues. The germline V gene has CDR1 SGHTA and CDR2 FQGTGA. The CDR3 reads CASSLQGGNQPQHF. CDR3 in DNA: TGTGCCAGCAGCTTACAGGGAGGCAATCAGCCCCAGCATTTT.

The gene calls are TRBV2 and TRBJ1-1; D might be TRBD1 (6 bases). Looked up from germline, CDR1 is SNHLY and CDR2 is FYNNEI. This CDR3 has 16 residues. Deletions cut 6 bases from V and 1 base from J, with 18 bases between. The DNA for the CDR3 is TGTGCCAGCAGGCTCCGACCCGACAGGCCGAACACTGAAGCTTTCTTT. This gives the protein CASRLRPDRPNTEAFF.

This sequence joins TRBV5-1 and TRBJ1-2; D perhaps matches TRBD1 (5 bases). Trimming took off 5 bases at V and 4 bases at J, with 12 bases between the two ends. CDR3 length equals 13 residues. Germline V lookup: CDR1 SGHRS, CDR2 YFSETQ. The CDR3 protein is CASSIGDLYGYTF. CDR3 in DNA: TGCGCCAGCAGTATAGGGGACCTCTATGGCTACACCTTC.

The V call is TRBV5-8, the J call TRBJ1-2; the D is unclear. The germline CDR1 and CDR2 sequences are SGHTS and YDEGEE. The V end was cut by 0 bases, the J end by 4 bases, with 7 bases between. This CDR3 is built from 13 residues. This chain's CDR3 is CASSLGSSYGYTF. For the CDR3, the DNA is TGTGCCAGCAGCTTGGGAAGCTCCTATGGCTACACCTTC.

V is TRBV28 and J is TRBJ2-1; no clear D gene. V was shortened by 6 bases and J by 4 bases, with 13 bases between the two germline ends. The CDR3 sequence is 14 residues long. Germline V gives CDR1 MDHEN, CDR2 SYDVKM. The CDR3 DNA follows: TGTGCCAGCAGCCCCCTCGACGGGTACAATGAGCAGTTCTTC. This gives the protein CASSPLDGYNEQFF.

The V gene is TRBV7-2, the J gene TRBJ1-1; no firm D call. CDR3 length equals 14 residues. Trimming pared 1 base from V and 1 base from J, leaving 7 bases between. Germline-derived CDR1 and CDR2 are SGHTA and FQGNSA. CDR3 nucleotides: TGTGCCAGCAGCTTAGATTGGGGGAACACTGAAGCTTTCTTT. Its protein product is CASSLDWGNTEAFF.